This T cell receptor (beta chain) was captured in a study of T cells in Graves' hyperthyroidism and ophthalmopathy. Not enrolled were patients with uncontrolled infection, other autoimmune disease, pregnancy or lactation. In germline, CDR1 is MGHRA, CDR2 YSYEKL. CDR3 length: 15 amino acids. The J segment lost 3 bases and the V segment lost 1 base, leaving 6 bases of the junction unmatched. Amplification targeted TCR beta CDR3 regions from RNA transcripts. A first-round RT-PCR of the TCR CDR3 used the HTBI primer set. TCRdb redid the calling of the multiplex PCR reads with MiXCR, one entry per CDR3 protein. The sample shows around 300,000 distinct CDR3 sequences, roughly 13% of them seen only once.

Sample: blood. This chain links TRBV4-1 with TRBJ2-7, with TRBD1 identical over 7 bases. The sequence was collected from a woman aged 40 to 55 with Graves' hyperthyroidism. CDR3 region: CASSQGQGVVYEQYF. The CDR3 nucleotides are TGCGCCAGCAGCCAAGGCCAGGGGGTTGTCTACGAGCAGTACTTC.